The text below deals with one T cell receptor (beta chain). The antigen is undetermined. This entry is derived from a study of CXCR3-negative and CXCR3-positive naive CD8 T cells. The wider study: Cumulative TRB read yield was some 140 million, averaging about 1.5 +/- 0.3 million per library. Regarding the study as a whole: The study found comparably high diversity in both naive subsets and much lower diversity in memory CD8+ cells. Naive CXCR3-negative and CXCR3-positive cells had similar TRBV-TRBJ usage; memory differed. Hydrophobicity of TRB CDR3s was greater in CXCR3-positive naive cells than in CXCR3-negative naive cells.

CDR3 size: 15 residues. Germline CDR1 and CDR2: LGHNA and YSLEER. Cells classed as naive CD8+ T cells were CD45RO-CCR7+CD27+CD95-. The libraries of TRB cDNA were prepared using 5' RACE with UMI labels. TCRdb re-analyzed the 5' RACE reads; it lists each CDR3 protein once, without DNA. Its clone listing holds 80,000 to 100,000 distinct CDR3 sequences. The sequence was collected from a human donor in good health. Some clones in this sample may be carry-over from other donors' samples. The chain is built from TRBV4-3 and TRBJ1-1. Sequenced material: naive CXCR3+ CD8+ T cells from blood. Regarding subset: CD45RO-CCR7+CD27+CD95- naive CD8+ T cells expressing CXCR3 (TNR3+). The CDR3 sequence is CASSQARSLNTEAFF.